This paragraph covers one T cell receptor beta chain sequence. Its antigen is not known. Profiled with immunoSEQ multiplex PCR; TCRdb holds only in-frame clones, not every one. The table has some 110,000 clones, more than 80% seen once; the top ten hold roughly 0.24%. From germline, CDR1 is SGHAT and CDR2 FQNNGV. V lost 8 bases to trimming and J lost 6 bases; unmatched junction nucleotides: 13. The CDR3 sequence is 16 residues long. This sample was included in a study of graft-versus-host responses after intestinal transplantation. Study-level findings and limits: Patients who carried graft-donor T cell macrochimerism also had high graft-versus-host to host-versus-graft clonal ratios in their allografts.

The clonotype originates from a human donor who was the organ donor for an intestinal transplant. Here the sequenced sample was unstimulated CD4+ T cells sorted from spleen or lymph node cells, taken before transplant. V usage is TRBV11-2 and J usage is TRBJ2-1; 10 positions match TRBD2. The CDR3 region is CASAGSSGRSTNEQFF. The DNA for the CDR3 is TGTGCCAGCGCTGGGTCTAGCGGGAGATCAACCAATGAGCAGTTCTTC. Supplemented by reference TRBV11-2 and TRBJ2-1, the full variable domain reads EAGVAQSPRYKIIEKRQSVAFWCNPISGHATLYWYQQILGQGPKLLIQFQNNGVVDDSQLPKDRFSAERLKGVDSTLKIQPAKLEDSAVYLCASAGSSGRSTNEQFFGPGTRLTVL.